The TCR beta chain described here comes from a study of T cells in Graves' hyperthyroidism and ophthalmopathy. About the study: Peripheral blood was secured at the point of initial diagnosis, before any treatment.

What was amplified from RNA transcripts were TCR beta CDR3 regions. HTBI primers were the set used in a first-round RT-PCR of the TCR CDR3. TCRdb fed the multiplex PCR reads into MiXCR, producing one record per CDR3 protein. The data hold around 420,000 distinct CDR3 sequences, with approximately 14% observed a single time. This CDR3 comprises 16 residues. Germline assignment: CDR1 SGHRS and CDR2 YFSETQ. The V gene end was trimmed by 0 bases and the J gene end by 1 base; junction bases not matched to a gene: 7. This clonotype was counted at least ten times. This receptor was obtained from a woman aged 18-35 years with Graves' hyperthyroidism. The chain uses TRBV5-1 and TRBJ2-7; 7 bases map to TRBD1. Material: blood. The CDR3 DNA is TGCGCCAGCAGCTTGGCTCTTCGGACAGGATCCTACGAGCAGTACTTC. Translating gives CASSLALRTGSYEQYF.